A single sample is the source of the 5 T cell receptor beta chains below, sequenced in a study of blood T cells in healthy people across ages. Sample-barcoded 5' priming and a J-beta primer mix drove a second PCR of 7 to 11 cycles. TCRdb re-called the 5' RACE reads through MiXCR, storing one row per CDR3 protein. The sample has approximately 2,000,000 distinct CDR3 sequences; roughly 43% are singletons. Sequencing was carried out using blood. These receptors were taken from a human donor in good health.

The chain has TRBV6-4 and TRBJ1-1, with TRBD1 matching over 8 bases. This CDR3 comprises 14 residues. Germline V gene sequence: CDR1 MRHNA, CDR2 SNTAGT. V gave up 3 bases and J gave up 7 bases; unmatched junction bases: 7. The CDR3 sequence is CASSERQGADEAFF. CDR3 nucleotide sequence: TGTGCCAGCAGTGAACGGCAGGGGGCCGATGAAGCTTTCTTT.

The chain recombines TRBV6-6 with TRBJ1-2, with TRBD1 matching over 11 bases. Germline-derived CDR1 and CDR2 are MNHNY and SVGAGI (reference sequence). This CDR3 region has 15 residues. The trim removed 6 bases at V and 4 bases at J, leaving 7 bases unmatched. The CDR3 DNA sequence: TGTGCCAGCAGCTTCGGACAGGGGGCATTCTATGGCTACACCTTC. It codes for CASSFGQGAFYGYTF.

This chain links TRBV28 with TRBJ1-6; no clear D gene. Per germline, CDR1 MDHEN and CDR2 SYDVKM. Between the trimmed V and J ends, which lost 2 bases and 9 bases, there was a span of 14 bases. The CDR3 extends over 15 amino acids. The CDR3 region has the DNA TGTGCCAGCAGTTTAACGCAGAGAAGTGGTTCACCCCTCCACTTT. It translates to CASSLTQRSGSPLHF.

This clonotype was seen many times. Sequence at one end of the junction differs from germline and may be a read error. The chain has TRBV5-1 and TRBJ2-7; D might be TRBD1 (6 bases). This CDR3 is 14 amino acids long. Germline lookup yields CDR1 SGHRS and CDR2 YFSETQ. The CDR3 protein is CASSPGTPSYEQYF. The CDR3 DNA follows: TGTGCCAGCAGCCCCGGGACACCTTCCTACGAGCAGTACTTC.

As to this clonotype: The junction does not match germline at one end; this may be a read error. The chain recombines TRBV10-3 with TRBJ1-5; D gene uncertain. The CDR3 sequence is 14 residues long. Germline-derived CDR1 and CDR2 are ENHRY and SYGVKD. The CDR3 coding sequence is TGTGCCATCAGTGAGTCAAGGCCCCCGCTGCCCCGGCATTTT. This sequence encodes CAISESRPPLPRHF.